These T cell receptor beta chains were read from a single sample in a study of tumor and adjacent non-tumor tissue in lung cancer. TCRdb re-analysed the multiplex PCR reads in MiXCR, keeping a single row per CDR3 protein. Among fewer than 120,000 distinct CDR3 sequences listed, about 80% were seen once. What was sequenced was lung tumor tissue. The receptors come from an older man with non-small cell lung cancer. The CDR3 runs from the conserved cysteine through the conserved F or W. Each record gives: D gene, clone size, J gene, V gene, CDR3 DNA, CDR3 protein. A D gene is named only where the DNA matches it firmly. The size field is filled for only some rows; it gives once, few, many or a size class.

>-|-|TRBJ2-3|TRBV6-2/TRBV6-3
TGTGCCAGCAGTTACCGGGCCCTGCCAACAGATACGCAGTATTTT
CASSYRALPTDTQYF
>-|-|TRBJ2-2|TRBV11-2
TGTCCCAGCGTCTCCCCAGGCTACATCGGGGAGCTGTTTTTT
CPSVSPGYIGELFF
>-|-|TRBJ2-2|TRBV4-2
TGTGCCAGCAGCCAAGTTGAGGTATCGGGGGACACCTGGGAGCTGTTTTTT
CASSQVEVSGDTWELFF
>-|-|TRBJ2-1|TRBV12-5
TGTGCTAGTAGTCTGATGTATAATGAGCAGTTCTTC
CASSLMYNEQFF
>-|-|TRBJ2-7|TRBV4-1
TGCGCCAGCAGACAGGGAGGGGGTTCTGAAGAACAGTACTTC
CASRQGGGSEEQYF
>-|many|TRBJ1-5|TRBV20-1
TGCAGTGCTAGTAAGGCTCAAGGCAATCAGCCCCAGCATTTT
CSASKAQGNQPQHF
>-|-|TRBJ2-1|TRBV10-3
TGTGCCATCAGTGGAACCCTCGGGACTCCTTCCTACAATGTCCAGTTCTTC
CAISGTLGTPSYNVQFF
>-|-|TRBJ2-3|TRBV29-1
TGCAGCATTGAAGAAGTAGTAGTAGATACGCAGTATTTT
CSIEEVVVDTQYF
>-|-|TRBJ2-2|TRBV20-1
TGCAGTGCTAGAGGTGCGAGTGCAGGAATGGGTACCGGGGAGCTGTTTTTT
CSARGASAGMGTGELFF
>-|many|TRBJ2-5|TRBV5-4
TGTGCCAGCAGCCTACCGGGATTGTACCAAGAGACCCAGTACTTC
CASSLPGLYQETQYF
>TRBD1|once|TRBJ1-1|TRBV4-3
TGCGCCAGCTGCCCTATATACAGGGGGAACACTGAAGCTTTCTTT
CASCPIYRGNTEAFF
>-|-|TRBJ2-2|TRBV5-1
TGCGCCATCAGTAGGTCGAACACCGGGGAACTGTTTTTT
CAISRSNTGELFF
>-|-|TRBJ1-2|TRBV7-8
TGTACCAGCAGCTTAGAAAGGGGACACGACTATGGCTACACTTTC
CTSSLERGHDYGYTF
>TRBD1|-|TRBJ1-1|TRBV12-3/TRBV12-4
TGTGCGAGCACGCAGGGGGCTAGCACTGAAGCTTTCTTT
CASTQGASTEAFF
>-|-|TRBJ2-1|TRBV7-3
TGTGCCAGCAGCTTATCCGACACTGAGCAGTTGTTC
CASSLSDTEQLF
>TRBD1|-|TRBJ1-2|TRBV6-5
TGTGCCAGCACTCAGGGGGGGCGGGAGCGCTACACCTTC
CASTQGGRERYTF
>TRBD1|-|TRBJ2-3|TRBV11-2
TGCGCCAGCGGCCCACAGGGGTTCTCAGATACGCAGTATTTT
CASGPQGFSDTQYF
>TRBD1|-|TRBJ1-4|TRBV15
TGTGCCACCAGCACAAAAAAGGGACAGGATGATGGAAAACTGTTATTT
CATSTKKGQDDGKLLF
>TRBD2|-|TRBJ2-5|TRBV2
TGTGCCAGCAGTTCCGGGACTAGCGGGGGTGATACCCAGTACTTC
CASSSGTSGGDTQYF
>-|-|TRBJ1-2|TRBV6-2/TRBV6-3
TGTGCCAGCAGCCCCCGGGACAAGAGCTATGGCTACACCTTC
CASSPRDKSYGYTF
>-|-|TRBJ2-1|TRBV11-2
TGTGCTAGCAGCTTAGGGGGTAAGGACGGGTACGATGAGCAGTTCTTC
CASSLGGKDGYDEQFF
>TRBD1|-|TRBJ1-1|TRBV28
TGTGCCACCCCCCATTTACTCAGGGGGCACAACACTGAAGCTTTCTTT
CATPHLLRGHNTEAFF
>-|-|TRBJ2-3|TRBV6-5
TGTGCCAGCGGGGCCGGGACTTATATCACAGATATGCAGTATTTT
CASGAGTYITDMQYF
>-|-|TRBJ1-2|TRBV12-3/TRBV12-4
TGTGCCAGCACCCTCGGACATGGCTACAGCTTC
CASTLGHGYSF
>-|-|TRBJ1-2|TRBV29-1
TGCAGCACCTCGCCCCGGGCCTTAATAGGCTACGCCTTC
CSTSPRALIGYAF
>-|-|TRBJ2-5|TRBV29-1
TGTAGCAGAAGGACGTACCAAGAGACCCAGTACTTC
CSRRTYQETQYF
>TRBD2|-|TRBJ2-5|TRBV4-1
TGCGCCAACAGCCTCTTACTAGCGGTCGAAGAGACCCAGTACTTC
CANSLLLAVEETQYF
>-|-|TRBJ2-1|TRBV11-2
TGTGCCAGCGTTTGGGGCTCCAGCGAGGCCTCCTACAATAAGCAGTTCTTC
CASVWGSSEASYNKQFF
>-|-|TRBJ2-5|TRBV6-2/TRBV6-3
TGTGCCAGCAGTAATAGTAAGAAAGAGACCCAGTACTTC
CASSNSKKETQYF
>-|-|TRBJ2-4|TRBV5-4
TGTGCCAGCAGACGAGAAACGGACATCTTTAACATCCAGTACTTC
CASRRETDIFNIQYF
>-|-|TRBJ1-2|TRBV29-1
TGCAGCGGTTTCCAGACGGGAACCTATGACTACACCTTC
CSGFQTGTYDYTF
>TRBD2|many|TRBJ2-7|TRBV6-1
TGTGCCAGCAGTACGACTAGCGGCTCCTACGAGCAGTACTTC
CASSTTSGSYEQYF
>-|-|TRBJ2-7|TRBV6-2/TRBV6-3
TGTGCCAGCAGATGTAGGGGACCCTACGAGCAGTACTTC
CASRCRGPYEQYF
>-|-|TRBJ1-2|TRBV11-2
TGTGCTAGCAGCGTCGGGCAGAGTGACTACACCTTC
CASSVGQSDYTF
>-|-|TRBJ2-2|TRBV11-2
TGTGCCGGCATCTCCCCAGGCTACACCGGCGAGATGTTTTTT
CAGISPGYTGEMFF
>-|-|TRBJ1-2|TRBV11-2
TGTGCCAGCAGTCCGAAAGGGGGTACCTATGGCTACACGTTC
CASSPKGGTYGYTF
>TRBD2|-|TRBJ2-1|TRBV4-2
TGTGCCAGCAGCCCGGGGACTATCGGGGCACAAGAGGAGTTCTTC
CASSPGTIGAQEEFF
>TRBD1|-|TRBJ1-1|TRBV5-1
TGCGCCAGCAGCTTTCTCCGGACAGGGAAGACTGAAGCTTTCTTT
CASSFLRTGKTEAFF
>-|-|TRBJ1-5|TRBV6-5
TGTGCCAGCAGTACCCGGGTGGTCGCAACGGGTCAGCCCCAGCATTTT
CASSTRVVATGQPQHF
>-|-|TRBJ1-3|TRBV12-3/TRBV12-4
TGTACCAGCAGTTTATTAGGCGTGGGAGTTGGAAACACCATATATTTT
CTSSLLGVGVGNTIYF
>TRBD2|-|TRBJ2-5|TRBV29-1
TGCAGCATGGATGGACTAGCGGGCGGTAAGGAGACCCAGTACTTC
CSMDGLAGGKETQYF
>-|-|TRBJ2-2|TRBV20-1
TGCAGTGTTAGAGGTGGGAGTGCAAGATTGGGCACCGGGGAGCTGTTTTTT
CSVRGGSARLGTGELFF
>-|-|TRBJ2-1|TRBV12-3/TRBV12-4
TGTGCCAGCAGTCAACGGGGTGAGCAGTTCTTC
CASSQRGEQFF
>TRBD1|-|TRBJ2-2|TRBV13
TGTGCCGGCAGCTTAGGGACAGGTTCGGTCACCGGGGAGCTATTTTTT
CAGSLGTGSVTGELFF
>-|-|TRBJ1-1|TRBV12-3/TRBV12-4
TGTGCCTGCAGTTCAGTGAAGACTGAAGCTTTCTTT
CACSSVKTEAFF
>TRBD2|-|TRBJ2-4|TRBV6-6
TGTGGCGGCAGAGGGACTAGAAACATTCAGTACTTC
CGGRGTRNIQYF
>TRBD1|-|TRBJ1-2|TRBV29-1
TGCAGCGCAAAACGTCCGGGACAGGGTTCACGCTACACCTTC
CSAKRPGQGSRYTF
>-|-|TRBJ1-1|TRBV13
TGTGTCAGCAGCTTCCGTCTAAACATGAACTCTGAAGCTTTCTTT
CVSSFRLNMNSEAFF
>TRBD2|-|TRBJ2-5|TRBV14
TGCGCCAGTAGCCAAGCGGGGACCCATTACTTC
CASSQAGTHYF
>-|-|TRBJ2-2|TRBV12-5
TGTACTAGTGGCCCACGGGACTCCCGTCGCACCGGGGAGCTGTTTTTT
CTSGPRDSRRTGELFF
>-|few|TRBJ1-2|TRBV6-2/TRBV6-3
TGTGTCAGTAGTCTCTCATATGGCTACACCTTC
CVSSLSYGYTF
>TRBD1|-|TRBJ1-6|TRBV5-1
TGCGCCAGCAGCTTCCGGGACAGCAATTCACCCCTCTACTTT
CASSFRDSNSPLYF
>-|-|TRBJ2-7|TRBV11-3
TGTGCCAGCAGCTTAGATCGTGCCCAGACTCGCGAGCAGTACTTC
CASSLDRAQTREQYF